There are a few counts of the clone carrying this T cell receptor (beta chain). These data belong to a study of identical twins. Via MiXCR, TCRdb re-called the 5' RACE reads, giving one row per CDR3 protein. The data contain hundreds of thousands of distinct CDR3 sequences, less than 25% of them singletons. These same records also appear under a second study, on T cells expressing NK-cell markers. That paper adds: With respect to HCMV, seven of the eight sequenced donors were seropositive, and one was seronegative.

The material sequenced was CD4+ T cells sorted from blood. The sequence came from a woman between 18 and 29 years old in good health.

Written as DNA, the CDR3 is TGCGCCAGCAGCTCCATAAGAGAGACCCAGTACTTC. It specifies CASSSIRETQYF. This rearrangement joins TRBV5-1 to TRBJ2-5; D is unclear. This CDR3 spans 12 amino acids. V lost 3 bases, J lost 4 bases, and 7 bases lay in between. CDR1 is SGHRS, CDR2 YFSETQ, per germline.